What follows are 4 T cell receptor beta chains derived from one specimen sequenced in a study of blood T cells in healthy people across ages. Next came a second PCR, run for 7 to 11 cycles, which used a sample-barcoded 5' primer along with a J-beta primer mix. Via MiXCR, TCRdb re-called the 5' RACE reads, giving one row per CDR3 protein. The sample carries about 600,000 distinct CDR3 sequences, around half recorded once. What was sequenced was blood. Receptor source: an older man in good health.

CDR3 protein: CASSFSGGSNQPQHF. CDR3 bases: TGTGCCAGCAGTTTCTCAGGGGGTAGCAATCAGCCCCAGCATTTT. This chain joins TRBV12-3 or TRBV12-4 and TRBJ1-5; 7 bases line up with TRBD1. The CDR3 covers 15 residues. V was clipped by 3 bases and J by 0 bases; unmatched bases: 2.

The CDR3: CASSSRQLSGANVLTF. In DNA form, the CDR3 reads TGTGCCAGCAGCTCCCGACAGCTTAGTGGGGCCAACGTCCTGACTTTC. The J gene is TRBJ2-6, the V gene TRBV7-2; D might be TRBD1 (5 bases). The CDR3 has 16 amino acids. CDR1 and CDR2 (germline): SGHTA, FQGNSA. Trimming removed 4 bases from V and 3 bases from J, with 13 bases in between.

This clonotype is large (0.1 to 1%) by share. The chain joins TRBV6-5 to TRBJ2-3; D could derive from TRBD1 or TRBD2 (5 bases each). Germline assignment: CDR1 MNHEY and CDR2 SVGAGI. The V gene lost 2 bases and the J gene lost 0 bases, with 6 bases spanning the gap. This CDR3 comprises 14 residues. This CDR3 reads CASSYGGSTDTQYF. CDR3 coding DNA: TGTGCCAGCAGTTACGGGGGAAGCACAGATACGCAGTATTTT.

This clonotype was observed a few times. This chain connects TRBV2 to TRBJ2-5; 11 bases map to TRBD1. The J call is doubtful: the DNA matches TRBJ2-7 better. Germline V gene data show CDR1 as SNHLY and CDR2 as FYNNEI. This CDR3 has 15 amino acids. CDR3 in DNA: TGTGCCAGCAGTGATCGGACAGGGGGCCTAGACGAGCAGTACTTC. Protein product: CASSDRTGGLDEQYF.